The 26 T cell receptor beta chains below come from one sample, sequenced in a study of cytomegalovirus exposure and HLA in healthy donors. The study ran its PCR with 60 Vbeta and 13 Jbeta primers. The method was immunoSEQ multiplex PCR; TCRdb's version includes in-frame clones alone and lacks a portion of them. Found here are 95,000 to 150,000 clones, more than 65% of them singletons; the top ten hold less than 4%. The sequencing sample was made of PBMCs. Receptors originate from a human donor in good health.

The chain carries TRBV4-2 and TRBJ1-2; 7 nucleotides align to TRBD1. Germline V gene data show CDR1 as LGHNA and CDR2 as YNFKEQ. J lost 4 bases, V lost 0 bases, and 5 bases had no gene match. CDR3 length: 15 amino acids. The CDR3 DNA is TGTGCCAGCAGCCAAGATTTGAAGGGGGCCTATGGCTACACCTTC. It is translated as CASSQDLKGAYGYTF.

This chain links TRBV12-5 with TRBJ1-5, with 7 bases fitting TRBD1. J gave up 4 bases and V 1 base, and 4 bases lay outside the gene matches. Germline V CDR1 and CDR2: LGHNT, FRNRAP. The CDR3 runs 15 residues. The CDR3 DNA reads TGTGCTAGTGGTTTGGATCAACAGGGGAATCAGCCCCAGCATTTT. It codes for CASGLDQQGNQPQHF.

The chain employs TRBV6-1 and TRBJ1-4; no clear D gene. The CDR3 has 14 residues. V was cut by 3 bases and J by 1 base, with 6 bases left in between. The V gene's germline CDR1 is MNHNS and CDR2 SASEGT. The CDR3 loop reads CASSDWLTNEKLFF. The DNA for the CDR3 is TGTGCCAGCAGTGACTGGCTAACTAATGAAAAACTGTTTTTT.

The genes are TRBV2 and TRBJ2-1; 14 bases agree with TRBD2. This CDR3 is built from 17 residues. V was clipped by 4 bases and J by 3 bases; unmatched bases: 5. Germline CDR1 reads SNHLY; CDR2 reads FYNNEI. The CDR3 spells CASSVTSGRAFYNEQFF. The DNA of the CDR3 is TGTGCCAGCAGTGTGACTAGCGGGAGGGCCTTCTACAATGAGCAGTTCTTC.

V gene TRBV5-8 combines with J gene TRBJ2-3, with 7 bases lining up with TRBD2. Germline CDR1 SGHTS, CDR2 YDEGEE. The CDR3 contains 15 residues. The trim removed 4 bases at V and 3 bases at J, leaving 8 bases unmatched. CDR3 nucleotide sequence: TGTGCCAGCAGCGGGACTACCCGTGGGACAGATACGCAGTATTTT. Translating gives CASSGTTRGTDTQYF.

The chain employs TRBV4-1 and TRBJ1-1, with D unclear. The length of the CDR3 is 17 residues. Trimming pared 2 bases from V and 0 bases from J, leaving 16 bases between. Germline CDR1 MGHRA, CDR2 YSYEKL. The CDR3 spells CASSQIRVSQLNTEAFF. The CDR3 DNA reads TGCGCCAGCAGCCAAATACGGGTAAGTCAGCTGAACACTGAAGCTTTCTTT.

This clone has just a few counts. The rearrangement uses TRBV19 and TRBJ2-7; 12 bases align to TRBD2. The length of the CDR3 is 15 residues. Germline CDR1 is LNHDA and CDR2 is SQIVND (reference sequence). The junction had 4 bases not matched to a gene; V was cut back by 5 bases and J by 2 bases. The CDR3 protein is CASSYLAGGAYEQYF. In nucleotides, the CDR3 is TGTGCCAGTAGTTACCTAGCGGGAGGGGCCTACGAGCAGTACTTC. Full variable domain (outside the CDR3, taken from reference TRBV19 and TRBJ2-7): DGGITQSPKYLFRKEGQNVTLSCEQNLNHDAMYWYRQDPGQGLRLIYYSQIVNDFQKGDIAEGYSVSREKKESFPLTVTSAQKNPTAFYLCASSYLAGGAYEQYFGPGTRLTVT.

The J gene is TRBJ1-4, the V gene TRBV5-1, with 7 bases that match TRBD1. V was pared by 2 bases and J by 4 bases, with 5 bases of the junction left unmatched. The CDR3 is 15 residues long. CDR1 is SGHRS and CDR2 is YFSETQ in the germline V gene. The CDR3 region has the DNA TGCGCCAGCAGCTTTAGACAGGGTGGTAATGAAAAACTGTTTTTT. It codes for CASSFRQGGNEKLFF.

This chain links TRBV6-5 with TRBJ2-2; TRBD1 might be the D (5 bases). CDR3 length: 14 amino acids. V lost 7 bases to trimming and J lost 3 bases, with 12 bases between them. The germline V gene has CDR1 MNHEY and CDR2 SVGAGI. CDR3 amino acids: CASTGNRYTGELFF. The CDR3 coding sequence is TGTGCCAGCACAGGGAATCGCTACACCGGGGAGCTGTTTTTT.

The chain links TRBV5-1 to TRBJ1-2; 9 bases align to TRBD1. This CDR3 has 14 amino acids. Germline CDR1 is SGHRS and CDR2 is YFSETQ. With 4 bases clipped from V and 4 bases from J, the junction kept 5 bases outside the gene matches. The CDR3 loop reads CASSTGQGRYGYTF. The CDR3 nucleotides read TGCGCCAGCAGCACAGGACAGGGGCGCTATGGCTACACCTTC. Together with reference TRBV5-1 and TRBJ1-2, the CDR3 gives the full variable domain: KAGVTQTPRYLIKTRGQQVTLSCSPISGHRSVSWYQQTPGQGLQFLFEYFSETQRNKGNFPGRFSGRQFSNSRSEMNVSTLELGDSALYLCASSTGQGRYGYTFGSGTRLTVV.

The V gene is TRBV28, the J gene TRBJ2-2, with 8 bases identical to TRBD2. Germline loops: CDR1 MDHEN, CDR2 SYDVKM. V shed 10 bases, J shed 5 bases, and the junction held 9 bases outside the gene matches. This CDR3 is 14 amino acids long. The CDR3 loop reads CATGGGRGTGELFF. The CDR3 DNA reads as TGTGCCACGGGGGGGGGCAGAGGTACCGGGGAGCTGTTTTTT.

J is TRBJ2-1 and V is TRBV2, with 8 bases lining up with TRBD2. This CDR3 region has 13 residues. Unmatched junction bases numbered 4, after V lost 10 bases and J lost 2 bases. CDR1 and CDR2 (germline): SNHLY, FYNNEI. This CDR3 is CATSGGAYNEQFF. The CDR3 nucleotides read TGTGCCACCTCCGGGGGGGCCTACAATGAGCAGTTCTTC.

Here the CDR3 reads CASSLSGWDTQYF. The CDR3 DNA reads TGTGCCAGCAGCTTATCAGGGTGGGATACGCAGTATTTT. This chain links TRBV7-9 with TRBJ2-3; D is perhaps TRBD1 (5 bases). CDR1 is SEHNR and CDR2 is FQNEAQ in the germline V gene (reference sequence). This CDR3 contains 13 residues. The ends were cut back, 2 bases at V and 6 bases at J, with 9 bases in the middle.

Notes on this clone: This sample also contains other DNA sequences that code for the same CDR3. This chain connects TRBV28 to TRBJ2-1; 13 bases match TRBD2. This CDR3 spans 17 amino acids. Losses at the gene ends were 4 bases for V and 7 bases for J; bases not matched to a gene: 10. CDR1 is MDHEN, CDR2 SYDVKM, per germline. The CDR3 region is CASSSGLAGTLSNEQFF. The CDR3 DNA follows: TGTGCCAGCAGTTCGGGACTAGCGGGAACCCTATCAAATGAGCAGTTCTTC.

This clone was counted a few times. CDR3 residues: CASSSDYSNQPQHF. The CDR3 bases are TGTGCCAGCAGTTCGGACTATAGCAATCAGCCCCAGCATTTT. This chain uses TRBV6-6 with TRBJ1-5, with D hard to call. The CDR3 is made up of 14 amino acids. V lost 4 bases, J lost 0 bases, and 7 bases lay in between. In germline, CDR1 is MNHNY, CDR2 SVGAGI (reference sequence).

This clone occurred a few times. The chain couples TRBV10-3 to TRBJ1-2; 10 positions match TRBD1. Germline CDR1 is ENHRY and CDR2 is SYGVKD. CDR3 size: 15 residues. Germline trimming cut 4 bases from V and 7 bases from J; bases unmatched to any gene: 9. CDR3 residues: CAISGDRGIGAGYTF. CDR3 bases: TGTGCCATCAGTGGGGACAGGGGTATCGGGGCTGGCTACACCTTC.

The chain recombines TRBV2 with TRBJ1-1, with TRBD1 matching over 8 bases. Germline V CDR1 and CDR2: SNHLY, FYNNEI. The V gene end was trimmed by 8 bases and the J gene end by 4 bases; junction bases not matched to a gene: 6. The CDR3 totals 13 residues. Written as DNA, the CDR3 is TGTGCCAGCGGAAGACAGGGGAGCACTGAAGCTTTCTTT. It yields the protein CASGRQGSTEAFF.

The chain has TRBV7-2 and TRBJ2-7; D remains ambiguous. The CDR3 runs to 13 residues. Trimming left V 0 bases short and J 0 bases short, with 3 bases between. Germline values: CDR1 SGHTA, CDR2 FQGNSA. This CDR3 reads CASSLANSYEQYF. The CDR3 DNA is TGTGCCAGCAGCTTAGCCAACTCCTACGAGCAGTACTTC. Full variable domain (missing parts from reference TRBV7-2 and TRBJ2-7): GAGVSQSPSNKVTEKGKDVELRCDPISGHTALYWYRQSLGQGLEFLIYFQGNSAPDKSGLPSDRFSAERTGGSVSTLTIQRTQQEDSAVYLCASSLANSYEQYFGPGTRLTVT.

The chain has TRBV11-2 and TRBJ2-6, with TRBD2 matching 7 bases. The germline V gene encodes CDR1 SGHAT and CDR2 FQNNGV. V gave up 2 bases and J gave up 1 base; unmatched junction bases: 11. The CDR3 consists of 19 residues. The DNA of the CDR3 is TGTGCCAGCAGCTTAACGACGGGGGGACCGCAATCTGGGGCCAACGTCCTGACTTTC. Residues: CASSLTTGGPQSGANVLTF.

This clone was seen only a few times. The gene calls are TRBV19 and TRBJ1-5; D call uncertain. From germline, CDR1 is LNHDA and CDR2 SQIVND (reference sequence). Trimming pared 5 bases from V and 4 bases from J, leaving 6 bases between. The CDR3 is made up of 12 amino acids. CDR3 sequence: CASSYLNQPQHF. The DNA of the CDR3 is TGTGCCAGTAGTTATCTGAATCAGCCCCAGCATTTT.

V usage is TRBV2 and J usage is TRBJ2-3; D remains unclear. The V end was cut by 8 bases, the J end by 4 bases, with 10 bases between. The CDR3 sequence is 12 residues long. Germline loops: CDR1 SNHLY, CDR2 FYNNEI. The CDR3 DNA reads TGTGCCAGCCGAGGCCTTCCAGATACGCAGTATTTT. Protein: CASRGLPDTQYF.

The CDR3 loop reads CASSLGPDRWSGNTIYF. The DNA of the CDR3 is TGCGCCAGCAGCTTGGGCCCTGATCGGTGGAGCGGAAACACCATATATTTT. V and J are TRBV5-1 and TRBJ1-3; D not resolved. CDR3 size: 17 residues. CDR1 SGHRS and CDR2 YFSETQ come from the germline V gene. V lost 0 bases to trimming and J lost 4 bases, with 17 bases between them.

The chain is built from TRBV5-1 and TRBJ1-2, with TRBD1 matching 7 bases. With 3 bases clipped from V and 6 bases from J, the junction kept 5 bases outside the gene matches. The CDR3 is 13 amino acids. Germline assignment: CDR1 SGHRS and CDR2 YFSETQ. This CDR3 is CASSSTGEDGYTF. The DNA of the CDR3 is TGCGCCAGCAGCTCAACAGGGGAAGATGGCTACACCTTC.

By its share, this clone is medium-sized. The genes are TRBV2 and TRBJ1-5, with a weak D call TRBD1 (6 bases). Trimming removed 3 bases at V and 0 bases at J, with 9 bases between. The CDR3 totals 15 residues. Germline V gene sequence: CDR1 SNHLY, CDR2 FYNNEI. CDR3 loop: CASSDTGNSNQPQHF. CDR3 DNA sequence: TGTGCCAGCAGTGACACAGGGAATAGCAATCAGCCCCAGCATTTT.

The V gene is TRBV29-1, the J gene TRBJ1-2; weak D call: TRBD1 (5 bases). Trimming cost V 7 bases and J 7 bases, with 16 bases left between them. The CDR3 contains 12 residues. Germline V CDR1 and CDR2: SQVTM, ANQGSEA. CDR3: CSATQGTAGYTF. The CDR3 region has the DNA TGCAGCGCAACCCAGGGTACTGCTGGCTACACCTTC.

The CDR3 coding sequence is TGTGCCAGCAGCCTGACAGGGCACGATTCCTATGGCTACACCTTC. Protein sequence: CASSLTGHDSYGYTF. The rearrangement links TRBV21-1 to TRBJ1-2; the D call TRBD1 from the table was never checked on the DNA. TRBV21-1 constitutes a pseudogene. There are 15 residues in the CDR3.